A selection of T cell receptor beta chains follows, all from one sample in a study of T cells in localized non-small cell lung cancer. Some clones are missing from TCRdb's copy, which holds only in-frame ones; the method was immunoSEQ multiplex PCR. The table includes 20,000 to 25,000 clones, about 80% detected once. The source material was PBMCs, sampled before any cancer treatment. The receptors were gathered from a man aged 40-75 years with stage II lung adenocarcinoma. Each CDR3 is given with its conserved first and last residue.

v_gene	j_gene	CDR3aa
TRBV10-2	TRBJ1-4	CASRLMGEEGEKLFF
TRBV5-5	TRBJ2-1	CASSFLLAGSLSSYNEQFF
TRBV27	TRBJ2-3	CASFPTGGGDTQYF
TRBV12-5	TRBJ2-2	CASGPPGGVNTGELFF
TRBV5-1	TRBJ2-3	CASSLGSGTTDTQYF
TRBV30	TRBJ1-5	CAWSVRALGVENNQPQHF
TRBV7-2	TRBJ2-1	CASSKGHLSEQFF
TRBV6-1	TRBJ2-1	CASTSLVQGGEQFF
TRBV30	TRBJ1-1	CAWRGHLNTEAFF
TRBV6-6	TRBJ1-1	CASSYPGQQNTEAFF
TRBV6-6	TRBJ2-5	CASSWTSGGETQYF
TRBV14	TRBJ2-3	CASSQLTSGLSTDTQYF
TRBV30	TRBJ2-7	CAWSAFLYEQYF
TRBV20-1	TRBJ2-1	CSASSPNAVF
TRBV29-1	TRBJ1-5	CSALLLRDTNQPQHF
TRBV15	TRBJ2-5	CATSREEGQETQYF
TRBV7-8	TRBJ1-5	CASSLVTGGGQPQHF
TRBV6-5	TRBJ2-2	CASSSGQGDTGELFF
TRBV13	TRBJ2-3	CASSLQTDTQYF